Below are 3 T cell receptor beta chains sequenced from a single sample in a study of early T cells in non-severe SARS-CoV-2 infection. TCRdb called the 5' RACE reads again in MiXCR, with one record for every CDR3 protein. The sample contains approximately 65,000 distinct CDR3 sequences, 12% of which appear only once. Material for sequencing was whole blood. These TCRs come from an adult who was a healthcare worker with PCR-confirmed SARS-CoV-2 infection or an uninfected control (not recorded which).

The rearrangement links TRBV28 to TRBJ2-5, with a weak D call TRBD2 (5 bases). V was cut by 8 bases and J by 4 bases, with 8 bases left in between. The germline gives CDR1 MDHEN, CDR2 SYDVKM. CDR3 length: 11 amino acids. The CDR3 DNA sequence: TGTGCCAGCTGTCGGGGAGAGACCCAGTACTTC. This translates into CASCRGETQYF.

The sample holds a few counts of this clonotype. The chain is built from TRBV5-1 and TRBJ2-3; no reliable D call. The CDR3 is 15 residues long. Deletions cut 0 bases from V and 0 bases from J, with 8 bases between. Germline CDR1 SGHRS, CDR2 YFSETQ. The CDR3 here is CASSLDTSSTDTQYF. For the CDR3, the DNA is TGCGCCAGCAGCTTGGACACCTCTAGCACAGATACGCAGTATTTT.

This clonotype was found a few times. The V and J genes are TRBV4-2 and TRBJ1-5, with 7 bases lining up with TRBD1. The ends lost 3 bases at V and 2 bases at J; junction bases unmatched: 4. This CDR3 is 15 amino acids long. The germline V gene has CDR1 LGHNA and CDR2 YNFKEQ. In DNA form, the CDR3 reads TGTGCCAGCAGCCAGTCCGGACAGGGCAATCAGCCCCAGCATTTT. Protein: CASSQSGQGNQPQHF.